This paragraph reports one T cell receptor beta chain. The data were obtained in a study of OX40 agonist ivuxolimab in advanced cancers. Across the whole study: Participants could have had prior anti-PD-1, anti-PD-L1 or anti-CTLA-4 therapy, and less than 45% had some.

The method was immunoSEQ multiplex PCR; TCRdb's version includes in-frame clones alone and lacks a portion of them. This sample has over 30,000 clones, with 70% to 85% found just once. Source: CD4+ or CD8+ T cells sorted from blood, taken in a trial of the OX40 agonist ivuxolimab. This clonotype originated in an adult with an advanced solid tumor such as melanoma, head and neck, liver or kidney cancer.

The CDR3 region has the DNA TGCGCCAGCAGCCAAGACTGGCTAGCGGGAGGGCCGGCCAAAAACATTCAGTACTTC. This translates into CASSQDWLAGGPAKNIQYF. The chain combines TRBV4-1 with TRBJ2-4, with 12 bases fitting TRBD2. The CDR3 runs to 19 residues. V was pared by 0 bases and J by 1 base, with 7 bases of the junction left unmatched. From germline, CDR1 is MGHRA and CDR2 YSYEKL.